The next 19 T cell receptor beta chains were all read from a single sample in a study of human T cells and chemical hapten exposure. From the RACE reads, TCRdb called clonotypes with MiXCR, one entry per CDR3 protein. The sample shows around 70,000 distinct CDR3 sequences, roughly 11% of them seen only once. The time point here: patch test 3, about 24 weeks after DPC sensitization. Treatment noted: therapeutic diphenylcyclopropenone sensitization with weekly scalp DPC. Sequencing used whole blood, obtained in connection with sensitization to the hapten diphenylcyclopropenone (DPC). Receptors originate from a woman aged 45 to 65 with alopecia areata. Some clones in this sample may be carry-over from other donors' samples.

Ten or more counts support this clonotype. The V gene is TRBV12-5, the J gene TRBJ2-2; 7 positions match TRBD1. Trimming took 5 bases from V and 1 from J; bases not matched to a gene: 7. Per germline, CDR1 LGHNT and CDR2 FRNRAP. CDR3 length: 16 residues. The CDR3 nucleotides are TGTGCTAGTGGTCAAGGCCGGGACAGGAACACCGGGGAGCTGTTTTTT. Protein: CASGQGRDRNTGELFF.

This clonotype has a count of ten or more. V and J are TRBV4-1 and TRBJ1-1, with unresolved D. The CDR3 length is 14 residues. Trimming left V 0 bases short and J 0 bases short, with 5 bases between. Per the germline V gene, CDR1 is MGHRA and CDR2 is YSYEKL. DNA for the CDR3: TGCGCCAGCAGCCAAGAGGCTATGAACACTGAAGCTTTCTTT. Translating gives CASSQEAMNTEAFF.

This chain joins TRBV6-1 and TRBJ1-2; the D is unclear. Germline V CDR1 and CDR2: MNHNS, SASEGT. The CDR3 runs 14 residues. V shed 6 bases and J shed 2 bases, with 13 bases lying between them. Written as DNA, the CDR3 is TGTGCCAGCAGACTTAGGACGGGAAACTATGGCTACACCTTC. It yields the protein CASRLRTGNYGYTF.

The chain couples TRBV12-3 or TRBV12-4 to TRBJ2-3; no clear D gene. Deletions cut 2 bases from V and 0 bases from J, with 12 bases between. CDR3 length: 16 amino acids. In DNA, the CDR3 is TGTGCCAGCAGTTTACCTAGTGGGGTCAGCACAGATACGCAGTATTTT. Its protein product is CASSLPSGVSTDTQYF.

This clonotype has ten or more counts. This chain uses TRBV11-1 with TRBJ2-7; no definite D call. CDR1 is SGHAT, CDR2 FQDESV, per germline (reference sequence). The germline V and J ends were trimmed by 2 bases and 6 bases, with 8 bases remaining between them. The CDR3 runs to 12 residues. CDR3 nucleotide sequence: TGTGCCAGCAGCTTACCTCTGAGCGAGCAGTACTTC. Its translation is CASSLPLSEQYF. The full variable domain, completed using reference TRBV11-1 and TRBJ2-7, is EAEVAQSPRYKITEKSQAVAFWCDPISGHATLYWYRQILGQGPELLVQFQDESVVDDSQLPKDRFSAERLKGVDSTLKIQPAELGDSAMYLCASSLPLSEQYFGPGTRLTVT.

The chain recombines TRBV20-1 with TRBJ1-1; D may be TRBD1 (5 bases). Trimming cost V 3 bases and J 1 base, with 15 bases left between them. The CDR3 is 15 residues long. Germline assignment: CDR1 DFQATT and CDR2 SNEGSKA (reference sequence). The CDR3: CSARGGAPRNTEAFF. The DNA for the CDR3 is TGCAGTGCTAGGGGAGGGGCCCCCCGGAACACTGAAGCTTTCTTT.

In DNA, the CDR3 is TGTGCCAGCAGCCAAGATCAGACCAAAAATTACGAGCAGTACTTC. This translates into CASSQDQTKNYEQYF. The rearrangement joins TRBV3-1 to TRBJ2-7; unclear D gene. V was shortened by 0 bases and J by 4 bases, with 13 bases between the two germline ends. The CDR3 runs to 15 residues. Germline CDR1 and CDR2: LGHDT and YNNKEL (reference sequence).

The V gene is TRBV28, the J gene TRBJ2-4; D gene ambiguous. V lost 6 bases, J lost 0 bases, and 12 bases lay in between. Germline CDR1 MDHEN, CDR2 SYDVKM. This CDR3 has 15 residues. CDR3 loop: CASSTPYLAKNIQYF. As DNA, the CDR3 is TGTGCCAGCAGCACCCCATATCTAGCCAAAAACATTCAGTACTTC.

There are many counts of this clonotype. The rearrangement joins TRBV10-3 to TRBJ1-2; D call uncertain. This CDR3 has 14 amino acids. Germline V lookup: CDR1 ENHRY, CDR2 SYGVKD. With 3 bases removed from V and 1 base from J, the gap between germline ends came to 9 bases. The CDR3 nucleotides read TGTGCCATCAGTGAAGAAGGCCGTAACTATGGCTACACCTTC. Translated, it gives CAISEEGRNYGYTF.

This clonotype has a count of ten or more. The genes are TRBV3-1 and TRBJ2-7; a weak D match, TRBD1 (6 bases). Germline CDR1 and CDR2: LGHDT and YNNKEL (reference sequence). The CDR3 covers 15 residues. V was cut by 0 bases and J by 2 bases, with 11 bases left in between. CDR3 sequence: CASSQDRGETYEQYF. DNA for the CDR3: TGTGCCAGCAGCCAAGACAGGGGCGAGACCTACGAGCAGTACTTC.

The chain recombines TRBV29-1 with TRBJ1-2, with D perhaps matching TRBD1 (5 bases). Trimming removed 7 bases at V and 4 bases at J, with 10 bases between. The CDR3 spans 11 residues. Germline V CDR1 and CDR2: SQVTM, ANQGSEA. The CDR3 spells CSARTSYGYTF. The CDR3 region has the DNA TGCAGCGCCCGGACATCCTATGGCTACACCTTC. Together with reference TRBV29-1 and TRBJ1-2, the CDR3 gives the full variable domain: SAVISQKPSRDICQRGTSLTIQCQVDSQVTMMFWYRQQPGQSLTLIATANQGSEATYESGFVIDKFPISRPNLTFSTLTVSNMSPEDSSIYLCSARTSYGYTFGSGTRLTVV.

This clonotype occurred many times. The rearrangement links TRBV28 to TRBJ1-4; no definite D call. V lost 5 bases and J 5 bases, leaving 15 bases between the germline ends. The CDR3 totals 15 residues. Germline CDR1 MDHEN, CDR2 SYDVKM. CDR3 sequence (DNA): TGTGCCAGCAGTGAGACTCTCCGGGCCAATGAAAAACTGTTTTTT. It translates to CASSETLRANEKLFF.

This clonotype was seen many times. V gene TRBV20-1 combines with J gene TRBJ2-3; D gene ambiguous. Germline values: CDR1 DFQATT, CDR2 SNEGSKA (reference sequence). V was cut by 1 base and J by 4 bases, with 6 bases left in between. This CDR3 comprises 12 residues. In nucleotides, the CDR3 is TGCAGTGCTAGAGTAGCTGCAGATACGCAGTATTTT. Amino acids: CSARVAADTQYF.

This clonotype was detected a few times. The chain is built from TRBV4-3 and TRBJ1-1; D call uncertain. The V gene lost 3 bases and the J gene lost 4 bases, with 12 bases spanning the gap. Germline values: CDR1 LGHNA, CDR2 YSLEER. CDR3 length equals 14 residues. This CDR3 reads CASSQDDLTTEAFF. The CDR3 DNA is TGCGCCAGCAGCCAGGACGACTTGACCACTGAAGCTTTCTTT.

This clonotype was observed many times. The chain joins TRBV28 to TRBJ2-7; D is ambiguous. V shed 8 bases and J shed 5 bases, with 10 bases lying between them. Germline V gene sequence: CDR1 MDHEN, CDR2 SYDVKM. The CDR3 covers 11 residues. CDR3 bases: TGTGCCAGCCAAGGACCCCACGAGCAGTACTTC. It codes for CASQGPHEQYF.

This clonotype has more than one count but fewer than ten. The rearrangement uses TRBV29-1 and TRBJ2-2, with D possibly being TRBD1 (5 bases). V lost 0 bases to trimming and J lost 6 bases, with 14 bases between them. Germline V gene lookup returns CDR1 SQVTM and CDR2 ANQGSEA. The CDR3 has 15 residues. The CDR3: CSVEDDTGLAGELFF. The CDR3 nucleotides are TGCAGCGTTGAAGATGACACAGGTCTAGCCGGGGAGCTGTTTTTT.

A remark on this clonotype: Compared with germline, one end of the junction differs, possibly owing to a read error. V and J are TRBV6-2 or TRBV6-3 and TRBJ1-6; 7 bases fit TRBD1. The CDR3 covers 17 residues. Germline V gene data show CDR1 as MNHEY and CDR2 as SVGEGT. CDR3 in amino acids: CASSSDRDGAYNSPHHF. The DNA for the CDR3 is TGTGCCAGCAGTTCCGACAGGGACGGGGCCTATAATTCACCCCACCACTTT.

This clonotype has just a few counts. This sequence joins TRBV20-1 and TRBJ2-3, with 7 bases matching TRBD2. This CDR3 is built from 13 residues. Per germline, CDR1 DFQATT and CDR2 SNEGSKA (reference sequence). V trimming: 5 bases; J trimming: 3 bases; junction bases outside the gene matches: 5. CDR3 residues: CSALWTRTDTQYF. The DNA for the CDR3 is TGCAGTGCTCTTTGGACTAGAACAGATACGCAGTATTTT.

V gene TRBV29-1 combines with J gene TRBJ2-7; D unclear. The germline CDR1 and CDR2 sequences are SQVTM and ANQGSEA. V lost 5 bases to trimming and J lost 5 bases, with 13 bases between them. CDR3 length: 12 amino acids. CDR3 sequence: CSVLSDGNEQYF. The CDR3 DNA reads TGCAGCGTTCTATCCGACGGCAACGAGCAGTACTTC.